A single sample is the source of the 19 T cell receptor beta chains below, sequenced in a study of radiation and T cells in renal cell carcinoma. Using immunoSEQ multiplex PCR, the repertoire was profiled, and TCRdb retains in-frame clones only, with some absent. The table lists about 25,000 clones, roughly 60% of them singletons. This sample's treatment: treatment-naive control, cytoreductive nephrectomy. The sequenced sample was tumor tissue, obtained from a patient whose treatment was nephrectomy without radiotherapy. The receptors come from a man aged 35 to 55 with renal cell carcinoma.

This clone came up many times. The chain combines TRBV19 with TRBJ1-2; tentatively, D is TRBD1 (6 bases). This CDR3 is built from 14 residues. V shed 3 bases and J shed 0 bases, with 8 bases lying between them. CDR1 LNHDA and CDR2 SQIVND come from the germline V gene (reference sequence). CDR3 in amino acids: CASSMTGSNYGYTF. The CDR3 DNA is TGTGCCAGTAGTATGACAGGCTCTAACTATGGCTACACCTTC.

The CDR3 DNA is TGTGCCAGCAGCCTCCCGGACAGGGCAAAAGGCTACACCTTC. It encodes CASSLPDRAKGYTF. This rearrangement joins TRBV9 to TRBJ1-2; 8 bases are shared with TRBD1. The V gene end was trimmed by 4 bases and the J gene end by 8 bases; junction bases not matched to a gene: 10. Germline V gene data show CDR1 as SGDLS and CDR2 as YYNGEE. The CDR3 has 14 residues.

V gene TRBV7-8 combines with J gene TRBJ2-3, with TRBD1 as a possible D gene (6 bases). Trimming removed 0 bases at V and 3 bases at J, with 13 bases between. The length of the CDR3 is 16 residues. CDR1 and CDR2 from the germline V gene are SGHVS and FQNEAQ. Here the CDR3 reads CASSLARDIPTDTQYF. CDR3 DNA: TGTGCCAGCAGCTTAGCCCGGGACATTCCTACAGATACGCAGTATTTT.

CDR3 sequence reads: CASSPEGAENQPQHF. Written as DNA, the CDR3 is TGTGCCAGCAGCCCGGAGGGGGCAGAGAATCAGCCCCAGCATTTT. V usage is TRBV4-2 and J usage is TRBJ1-5; 7 bases agree with TRBD1. This CDR3 spans 15 amino acids. The trim removed 4 bases at V and 4 bases at J, leaving 7 bases unmatched. From germline, CDR1 is LGHNA and CDR2 YNFKEQ.

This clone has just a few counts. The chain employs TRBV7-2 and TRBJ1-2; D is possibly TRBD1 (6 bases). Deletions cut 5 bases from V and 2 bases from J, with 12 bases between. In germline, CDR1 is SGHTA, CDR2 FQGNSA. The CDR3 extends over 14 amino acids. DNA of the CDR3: TGTGCCAGCAGCCTAGGACAGATCAACTATGGCTACACCTTC. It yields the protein CASSLGQINYGYTF.

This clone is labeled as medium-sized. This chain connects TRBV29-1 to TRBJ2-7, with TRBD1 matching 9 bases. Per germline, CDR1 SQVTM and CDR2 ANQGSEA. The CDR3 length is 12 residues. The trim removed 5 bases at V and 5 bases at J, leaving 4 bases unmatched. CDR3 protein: CSVNRGHDEQYF. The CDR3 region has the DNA TGCAGCGTTAACAGGGGGCACGACGAGCAGTACTTC.

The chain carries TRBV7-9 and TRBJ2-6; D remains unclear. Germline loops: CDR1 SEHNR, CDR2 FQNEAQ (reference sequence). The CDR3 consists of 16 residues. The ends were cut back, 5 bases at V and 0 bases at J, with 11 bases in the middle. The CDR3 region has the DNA TGTGCCAGCAGCGCCGTCCGTAACTCTGGGGCCAACGTCCTGACTTTC. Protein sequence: CASSAVRNSGANVLTF.

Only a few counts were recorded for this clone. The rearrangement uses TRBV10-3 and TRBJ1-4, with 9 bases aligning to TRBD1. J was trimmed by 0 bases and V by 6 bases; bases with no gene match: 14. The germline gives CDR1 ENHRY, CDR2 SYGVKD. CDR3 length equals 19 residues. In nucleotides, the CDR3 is TGTGCCATCAGGGAGGGAGTCACAGGGGGCTCTGCAACTAATGAAAAACTGTTTTTT. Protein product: CAIREGVTGGSATNEKLFF.

CDR3 protein: CASSFWSGQTYEQYV. The CDR3 region has the DNA TGCGCCAGCAGCTTTTGGTCTGGACAGACCTACGAGCAGTACGTC. V usage is TRBV5-1 and J usage is TRBJ2-7, with a possible D match to TRBD1 (6 bases). V was clipped by 2 bases and J by 2 bases, with 14 bases between them. CDR1 and CDR2 from the germline V gene are SGHRS and YFSETQ. This CDR3 region has 15 residues.

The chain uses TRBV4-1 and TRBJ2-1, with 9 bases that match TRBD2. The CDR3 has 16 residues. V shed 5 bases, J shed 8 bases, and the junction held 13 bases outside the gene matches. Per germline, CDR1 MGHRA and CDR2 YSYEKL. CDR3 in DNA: TGCGCCAGCAGCTTAGTAGGCGGGGGGGCTCAACATGAGCAGTTCTTC. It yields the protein CASSLVGGGAQHEQFF.

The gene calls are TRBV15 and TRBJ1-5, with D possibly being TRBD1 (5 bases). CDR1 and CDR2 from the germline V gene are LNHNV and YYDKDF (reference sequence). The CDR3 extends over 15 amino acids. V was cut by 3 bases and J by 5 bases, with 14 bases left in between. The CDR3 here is CATSSPNKGHQPQHF. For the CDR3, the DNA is TGTGCCACCAGCAGTCCCAATAAGGGACATCAGCCCCAGCATTTT.

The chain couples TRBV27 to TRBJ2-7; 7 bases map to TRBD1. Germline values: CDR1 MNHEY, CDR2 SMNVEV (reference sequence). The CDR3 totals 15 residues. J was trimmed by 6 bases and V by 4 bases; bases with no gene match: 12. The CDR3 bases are TGTGCCAGCAGTTCCTCGGACAGGAGTCAACCCGAGCAGTACTTC. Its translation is CASSSSDRSQPEQYF.

The chain's CDR3 is CASSQETGTRRRDTQYF. The DNA of the CDR3 is TGCGCCAGCAGCCAAGAAACCGGGACTAGAAGGCGAGATACGCAGTATTTT. The rearrangement uses TRBV4-1 and TRBJ2-3; 8 nucleotides align to TRBD2. CDR3 length: 17 amino acids. The germline V gene encodes CDR1 MGHRA and CDR2 YSYEKL. V lost 0 bases and J lost 5; bases outside the gene matches: 10.

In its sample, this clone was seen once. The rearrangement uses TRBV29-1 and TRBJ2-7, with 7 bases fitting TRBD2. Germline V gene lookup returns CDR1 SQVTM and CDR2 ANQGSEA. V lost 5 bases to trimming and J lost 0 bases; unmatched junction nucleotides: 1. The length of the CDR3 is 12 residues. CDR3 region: CSVRDYSYEQYF. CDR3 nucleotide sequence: TGCAGCGTTCGGGACTACTCCTACGAGCAGTACTTC.

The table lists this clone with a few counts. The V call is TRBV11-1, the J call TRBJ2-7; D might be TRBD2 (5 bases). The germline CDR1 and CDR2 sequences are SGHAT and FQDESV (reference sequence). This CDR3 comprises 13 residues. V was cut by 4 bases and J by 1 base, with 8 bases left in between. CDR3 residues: CASSSGNSYEQYF. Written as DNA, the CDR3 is TGTGCCAGCAGCTCGGGGAATTCCTACGAGCAGTACTTC.

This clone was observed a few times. The CDR3 loop is CAISDAGGRDTQYF. As DNA, the CDR3 is TGTGCCATCAGTGATGCGGGGGGGCGCGATACGCAGTATTTT. The chain couples TRBV10-3 to TRBJ2-3; TRBD2 matches 9 bases. V was clipped by 3 bases and J by 6 bases; unmatched bases: 4. This CDR3 has 14 amino acids. Per germline, CDR1 ENHRY and CDR2 SYGVKD.

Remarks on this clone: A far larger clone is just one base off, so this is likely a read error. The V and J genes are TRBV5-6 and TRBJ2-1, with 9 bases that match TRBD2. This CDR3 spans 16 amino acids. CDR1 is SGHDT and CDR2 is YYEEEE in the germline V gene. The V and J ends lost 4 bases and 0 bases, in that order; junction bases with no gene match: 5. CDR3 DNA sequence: TGTGCCAGCAGCCGCCTTAGCGGGAGCTCCTACAATGAGCAGTTCTTC. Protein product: CASSRLSGSSYNEQFF.

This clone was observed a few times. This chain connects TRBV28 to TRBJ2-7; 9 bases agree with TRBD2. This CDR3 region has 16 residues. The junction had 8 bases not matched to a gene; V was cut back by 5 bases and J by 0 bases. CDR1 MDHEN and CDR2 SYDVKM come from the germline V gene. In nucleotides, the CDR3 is TGTGCCAGCAGTACCCTCGGAGCGGGGGGCTCCTACGAGCAGTACGTC. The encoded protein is CASSTLGAGGSYEQYV.

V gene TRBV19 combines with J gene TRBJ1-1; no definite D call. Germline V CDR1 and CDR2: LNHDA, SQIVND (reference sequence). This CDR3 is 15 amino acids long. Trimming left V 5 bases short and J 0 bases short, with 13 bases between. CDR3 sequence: CASSLRTHMNTEAFF. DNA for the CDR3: TGTGCCAGTAGTCTACGGACGCACATGAACACTGAAGCTTTCTTT.